What follows are 28 T cell receptor beta chains derived from one specimen sequenced in a study of blood T cell repertoires in COVID-19. Some clones are missing from TCRdb's copy, which holds only in-frame ones; the method was immunoSEQ multiplex PCR. The profile shows around 300,000 clones, around 86% of them singletons. Material: peripheral blood. The receptors derive from a man aged 45-65 years with acute or convalescent COVID-19.

The genes are TRBV5-1 and TRBJ2-1; the D gene is possibly TRBD1 (5 bases). Trimming left V 1 base short and J 2 bases short, with 10 bases between. Germline CDR1 SGHRS, CDR2 YFSETQ. CDR3 length: 15 amino acids. The CDR3: CASSLTPGTYNEQFF. The CDR3 region has the DNA TGCGCCAGCAGCTTGACCCCAGGGACCTACAATGAGCAGTTCTTC.

In DNA, the CDR3 is TGTGCCAGCAGCTTGGCCAAAGGGGCCGACACCGGGGAGCTGTTTTTT. Translation: CASSLAKGADTGELFF. The chain joins TRBV5-6 to TRBJ2-2; a weak D match, TRBD1 (5 bases). Germline CDR1 reads SGHDT; CDR2 reads YYEEEE. The CDR3 runs 16 residues. V was clipped by 0 bases and J by 3 bases, with 12 bases between them.

The CDR3 bases are TGCGCCAGCAGCCAGACAGCGACAGGGGCTGGTTCACCCCTCCACTTT. Translation gives CASSQTATGAGSPLHF. V is TRBV4-1 and J is TRBJ1-6; 8 bases line up with TRBD1. Germline CDR1 and CDR2: MGHRA and YSYEKL. Trimming took 3 bases from V and 9 from J; bases not matched to a gene: 10. The CDR3 spans 16 residues.

CDR3 region: CASSPEGVSPYNEQFF. DNA of the CDR3: TGTGCCAGCAGCCCAGAGGGGGTCTCACCCTACAATGAGCAGTTCTTC. The chain couples TRBV7-6 to TRBJ2-1; D perhaps matches TRBD1 (6 bases). V shed 5 bases and J shed 2 bases, with 16 bases lying between them. This CDR3 is 16 amino acids long. Germline assignment: CDR1 SGHVS and CDR2 FNYEAQ.

This clone was counted a few times. The V gene is TRBV2, the J gene TRBJ1-6; the D gene is possibly TRBD1 (6 bases). Germline assignment: CDR1 SNHLY and CDR2 FYNNEI. Trimming left V 4 bases short and J 10 bases short, with 17 bases between. This CDR3 contains 15 residues. CDR3 region: CASSGPTGGESPLHF. CDR3 nucleotide sequence: TGTGCCAGCAGTGGACCGACAGGCGGAGAGTCACCCCTCCACTTT.

Only one count was recorded for this clone. CDR3 bases: TGTGCCAGCTCCCCCGGGGGGGTAAGCGATGAGCAGTTCTTC. This gives the protein CASSPGGVSDEQFF. The chain is built from TRBV18 and TRBJ2-1; 8 positions match TRBD2. The CDR3 has 14 residues. The V gene end was trimmed by 6 bases and the J gene end by 8 bases; junction bases not matched to a gene: 9. The germline V gene has CDR1 KGHSH and CDR2 LQKENI.

The CDR3 region is CASTPTTGDNQPQHF. The CDR3 DNA is TGTGCCAGCACCCCTACCACGGGTGATAATCAGCCCCAGCATTTT. The chain has TRBV6-5 and TRBJ1-5; no definite D call. Per germline, CDR1 MNHEY and CDR2 SVGAGI. V was trimmed by 7 bases and J by 4 bases, leaving 17 bases between them. The CDR3 runs to 15 residues.

This rearrangement joins TRBV5-1 to TRBJ2-2; TRBD1 matches at 7 bases. Losses at the gene ends were 4 bases for V and 1 base for J; bases not matched to a gene: 10. CDR1 and CDR2 (germline): SGHRS, YFSETQ. The CDR3 runs to 17 residues. This chain's CDR3 is CASSLTGTARNTGELFF. CDR3 nucleotides: TGCGCCAGCAGCCTAACTGGGACAGCCAGGAACACCGGGGAGCTGTTTTTT. The complete variable domain, with remaining parts taken from reference TRBV5-1 and TRBJ2-2, reads KAGVTQTPRYLIKTRGQQVTLSCSPISGHRSVSWYQQTPGQGLQFLFEYFSETQRNKGNFPGRFSGRQFSNSRSEMNVSTLELGDSALYLCASSLTGTARNTGELFFGEGSRLTVL.

V is TRBV4-1 and J is TRBJ1-4; unclear D gene. Germline V gene lookup returns CDR1 MGHRA and CDR2 YSYEKL. V lost 4 bases and J 5 bases, leaving 17 bases between the germline ends. The CDR3 is made up of 16 amino acids. The DNA for the CDR3 is TGCGCCAGCAGCCCACTTCCGGCAGGCTTCAATGAAAAACTGTTTTTT. It encodes CASSPLPAGFNEKLFF.

V usage is TRBV18 and J usage is TRBJ2-6, with a tentative D call TRBD1 (6 bases). Germline CDR1 KGHSH, CDR2 LQKENI. This CDR3 has 19 amino acids. Between the trimmed V and J ends, which lost 3 bases and 0 bases, there was a span of 18 bases. The DNA for the CDR3 is TGTGCCAGCTCACCCCCTGTGGGGGCCCCAAGCTCTGGGGCCAACGTCCTGACTTTC. Translated: CASSPPVGAPSSGANVLTF.

This chain links TRBV11-3 with TRBJ1-1, with TRBD1 identical over 7 bases. V lost 9 bases to trimming and J lost 0 bases; unmatched junction nucleotides: 4. The germline V gene encodes CDR1 SGHNT and CDR2 YENEEA. The CDR3 extends over 13 amino acids. The CDR3 reads CASQGQMNTEAFF. CDR3 sequence (DNA): TGTGCCAGTCAGGGACAGATGAACACTGAAGCTTTCTTT.

The genes are TRBV29-1 and TRBJ1-2; 9 bases are shared with TRBD1. The CDR3 spans 12 residues. With 7 bases clipped from V and 4 bases from J, the junction kept 4 bases outside the gene matches. Germline CDR1 is SQVTM and CDR2 is ANQGSEA. CDR3 sequence: CSDSTGGYGYTF. Here the CDR3 DNA reads TGCAGCGACTCGACAGGGGGCTATGGCTACACCTTC.

The chain joins TRBV7-9 to TRBJ1-2; D is perhaps TRBD1 (6 bases). V lost 4 bases and J 4 bases, leaving 13 bases between the germline ends. CDR1 is SEHNR, CDR2 FQNEAQ, per germline (reference sequence). The CDR3 spans 14 residues. The DNA of the CDR3 is TGTGCCAGCAGCTCCTCCGGACAGATCTATGGCTACACCTTC. Translating gives CASSSSGQIYGYTF. The variable domain in full, with the rest retrieved from reference TRBV7-9 and TRBJ1-2, is DTGVSQNPRHKITKRGQNVTFRCDPISEHNRLYWYRQTLGQGPEFLTYFQNEAQLEKSRLLSDRFSAERPKGSFSTLEIQRTEQGDSAMYLCASSSSGQIYGYTFGSGTRLTVV.

The genes are TRBV5-1 and TRBJ1-1; 9 nucleotides match TRBD1. The J segment lost 3 bases and the V segment lost 2 bases, leaving 2 bases of the junction unmatched. Germline CDR1 reads SGHRS; CDR2 reads YFSETQ. This CDR3 is built from 14 residues. CDR3 in DNA: TGCGCCAGCAGCTTACAGGGGGCGGACACTGAAGCTTTCTTT. This encodes CASSLQGADTEAFF. Looking up the rest from reference TRBV5-1 and TRBJ1-1 gives the full variable domain: KAGVTQTPRYLIKTRGQQVTLSCSPISGHRSVSWYQQTPGQGLQFLFEYFSETQRNKGNFPGRFSGRQFSNSRSEMNVSTLELGDSALYLCASSLQGADTEAFFGQGTRLTVV.

As regards this clone: Other DNA sequences within the sample encode an identical CDR3. V and J are TRBV9 and TRBJ2-5; 9 bases are a match to TRBD2. V trimming: 0 bases; J trimming: 1 base; junction bases outside the gene matches: 7. The CDR3 length is 17 residues. Looked up from germline, CDR1 is SGDLS and CDR2 is YYNGEE. The CDR3 nucleotides read TGTGCCAGCAGCGTAGCAAGTAGCGGGGGAAGCCAAGAGACCCAGTACTTC. Translation gives CASSVASSGGSQETQYF.

The chain recombines TRBV6-6 with TRBJ1-4; possible D gene TRBD1, 6 bases. V lost 6 bases to trimming and J lost 0 bases, with 11 bases between them. The CDR3 spans 15 residues. From germline, CDR1 is MNHNY and CDR2 SVGAGI (reference sequence). CDR3 sequence: CASRIRTATNEKLFF. CDR3 bases: TGTGCCAGCAGGATAAGGACAGCAACTAATGAAAAACTGTTTTTT.

The gene calls are TRBV15 and TRBJ2-1; 9 nucleotides agree with TRBD1. Germline V gene data show CDR1 as LNHNV and CDR2 as YYDKDF (reference sequence). This CDR3 spans 14 amino acids. Unmatched junction bases numbered 8, after V lost 6 bases and J lost 8 bases. The DNA for the CDR3 is TGTGCCACCAGAGGGGGGACAGGGTTCGATGAGCAGTTCTTC. Its protein is CATRGGTGFDEQFF.

The V call is TRBV19, the J call TRBJ1-2; tentatively, D is TRBD1 (6 bases). Germline V lookup: CDR1 LNHDA, CDR2 SQIVND (reference sequence). This CDR3 is built from 14 residues. V gave up 8 bases and J gave up 4 bases, with 17 bases separating them. CDR3 nucleotide sequence: TGTGCCAGTCGAAGAGAGACAGGAACCTATGGCTACACCTTC. This codes for CASRRETGTYGYTF.

The V call is TRBV15, the J call TRBJ2-2, with D hard to call. Germline-derived CDR1 and CDR2 are LNHNV and YYDKDF (reference sequence). Trimming removed 1 base from V and 7 bases from J, with 7 bases in between. The CDR3 is 13 amino acids. The CDR3 DNA reads as TGTGCCACCAGCAGAGCAGGCTACGGGGAGCTGTTTTTT. It is translated as CATSRAGYGELFF.

The V gene is TRBV5-1, the J gene TRBJ2-1, with 11 bases aligning to TRBD2. The CDR3 runs 18 residues. Germline CDR1 SGHRS, CDR2 YFSETQ. V dropped 5 bases and J dropped 0; count of bases not matched to a gene: 10. The CDR3 protein is CASRNELAGVGSYNEQFF. CDR3 sequence (DNA): TGCGCCAGCAGAAACGAACTAGCGGGGGTAGGCTCCTACAATGAGCAGTTCTTC.

The chain employs TRBV12-5 and TRBJ1-4, with D tentatively TRBD1 (5 bases). Germline V gene lookup returns CDR1 LGHNT and CDR2 FRNRAP. CDR3 size: 13 residues. The germline V and J ends were trimmed by 6 bases and 4 bases, with 9 bases remaining between them. CDR3 region: CASGLGLNEKLFF. As DNA, the CDR3 is TGTGCTAGTGGCCTGGGGCTTAATGAAAAACTGTTTTTT.

V usage is TRBV7-3 and J usage is TRBJ1-6, with 7 positions matching TRBD1. Germline V gives CDR1 SGHTA, CDR2 FQGTGA. The J segment lost 12 bases and the V segment lost 5 bases, leaving 10 bases of the junction unmatched. The CDR3 covers 14 residues. CDR3 residues: CASSTGTEAGPLHF. The DNA for the CDR3 is TGTGCCAGCAGCACCGGGACAGAGGCTGGACCCCTCCACTTT.

This clone came up many times. The chain employs TRBV27 and TRBJ2-7, with D hard to call. There are 12 residues in the CDR3. Germline-derived CDR1 and CDR2 are MNHEY and SMNVEV (reference sequence). The V end was cut by 7 bases, the J end by 0 bases, with 7 bases between. The CDR3 DNA follows: TGTGCCAGCATGGCAGACTCCTACGAGCAGTACTTC. It yields the protein CASMADSYEQYF.

This chain links TRBV27 with TRBJ1-1; no clear D. The germline gives CDR1 MNHEY, CDR2 SMNVEV (reference sequence). CDR3 length: 14 amino acids. V was trimmed by 3 bases and J by 0 bases, leaving 8 bases between them. In DNA, the CDR3 is TGTGCCAGCAGTTTCAGGCCCATGAACACTGAAGCTTTCTTT. The encoded protein is CASSFRPMNTEAFF.

The V call is TRBV6-4, the J call TRBJ2-1; TRBD1 aligns across 7 bases. V was pared by 5 bases and J by 0 bases, with 7 bases of the junction left unmatched. This CDR3 spans 16 amino acids. Germline V gene data show CDR1 as MRHNA and CDR2 as SNTAGT. The CDR3 spells CASSPRQGSSYNEQFF. In nucleotides, the CDR3 is TGTGCCAGCAGTCCGCGACAGGGAAGCTCCTACAATGAGCAGTTCTTC.

V and J are TRBV10-1 and TRBJ2-1; 10 bases align to TRBD2. This CDR3 comprises 15 residues. The ends lost 8 bases at V and 8 bases at J; junction bases unmatched: 12. CDR1 is WNHNN and CDR2 is SYGVQD in the germline V gene (reference sequence). This chain's CDR3 is CASSASGGASHEQFF. The DNA for the CDR3 is TGCGCCAGCTCGGCCAGCGGGGGGGCCTCGCATGAGCAGTTCTTC.

The chain recombines TRBV19 with TRBJ1-5; D is unclear. The CDR3 totals 14 residues. CDR1 is LNHDA, CDR2 SQIVND, per germline (reference sequence). V lost 4 bases to trimming and J lost 2 bases, with 9 bases between them. The CDR3 DNA sequence: TGTGCCAGTAGTAATGGGCAGGGCAATCAGCCCCAGCATTTT. Translated, it gives CASSNGQGNQPQHF.

This chain uses TRBV30 with TRBJ1-6; 7 bases map to TRBD1. V dropped 2 bases and J dropped 9; count of bases not matched to a gene: 7. Germline CDR1 GTSNPN, CDR2 SVGIG (reference sequence). The CDR3 is 14 amino acids. In nucleotides, the CDR3 is TGTGCCTGGAGTCGAGGACAGGTCCGTTCACCCCTCCACTTT. This codes for CAWSRGQVRSPLHF.